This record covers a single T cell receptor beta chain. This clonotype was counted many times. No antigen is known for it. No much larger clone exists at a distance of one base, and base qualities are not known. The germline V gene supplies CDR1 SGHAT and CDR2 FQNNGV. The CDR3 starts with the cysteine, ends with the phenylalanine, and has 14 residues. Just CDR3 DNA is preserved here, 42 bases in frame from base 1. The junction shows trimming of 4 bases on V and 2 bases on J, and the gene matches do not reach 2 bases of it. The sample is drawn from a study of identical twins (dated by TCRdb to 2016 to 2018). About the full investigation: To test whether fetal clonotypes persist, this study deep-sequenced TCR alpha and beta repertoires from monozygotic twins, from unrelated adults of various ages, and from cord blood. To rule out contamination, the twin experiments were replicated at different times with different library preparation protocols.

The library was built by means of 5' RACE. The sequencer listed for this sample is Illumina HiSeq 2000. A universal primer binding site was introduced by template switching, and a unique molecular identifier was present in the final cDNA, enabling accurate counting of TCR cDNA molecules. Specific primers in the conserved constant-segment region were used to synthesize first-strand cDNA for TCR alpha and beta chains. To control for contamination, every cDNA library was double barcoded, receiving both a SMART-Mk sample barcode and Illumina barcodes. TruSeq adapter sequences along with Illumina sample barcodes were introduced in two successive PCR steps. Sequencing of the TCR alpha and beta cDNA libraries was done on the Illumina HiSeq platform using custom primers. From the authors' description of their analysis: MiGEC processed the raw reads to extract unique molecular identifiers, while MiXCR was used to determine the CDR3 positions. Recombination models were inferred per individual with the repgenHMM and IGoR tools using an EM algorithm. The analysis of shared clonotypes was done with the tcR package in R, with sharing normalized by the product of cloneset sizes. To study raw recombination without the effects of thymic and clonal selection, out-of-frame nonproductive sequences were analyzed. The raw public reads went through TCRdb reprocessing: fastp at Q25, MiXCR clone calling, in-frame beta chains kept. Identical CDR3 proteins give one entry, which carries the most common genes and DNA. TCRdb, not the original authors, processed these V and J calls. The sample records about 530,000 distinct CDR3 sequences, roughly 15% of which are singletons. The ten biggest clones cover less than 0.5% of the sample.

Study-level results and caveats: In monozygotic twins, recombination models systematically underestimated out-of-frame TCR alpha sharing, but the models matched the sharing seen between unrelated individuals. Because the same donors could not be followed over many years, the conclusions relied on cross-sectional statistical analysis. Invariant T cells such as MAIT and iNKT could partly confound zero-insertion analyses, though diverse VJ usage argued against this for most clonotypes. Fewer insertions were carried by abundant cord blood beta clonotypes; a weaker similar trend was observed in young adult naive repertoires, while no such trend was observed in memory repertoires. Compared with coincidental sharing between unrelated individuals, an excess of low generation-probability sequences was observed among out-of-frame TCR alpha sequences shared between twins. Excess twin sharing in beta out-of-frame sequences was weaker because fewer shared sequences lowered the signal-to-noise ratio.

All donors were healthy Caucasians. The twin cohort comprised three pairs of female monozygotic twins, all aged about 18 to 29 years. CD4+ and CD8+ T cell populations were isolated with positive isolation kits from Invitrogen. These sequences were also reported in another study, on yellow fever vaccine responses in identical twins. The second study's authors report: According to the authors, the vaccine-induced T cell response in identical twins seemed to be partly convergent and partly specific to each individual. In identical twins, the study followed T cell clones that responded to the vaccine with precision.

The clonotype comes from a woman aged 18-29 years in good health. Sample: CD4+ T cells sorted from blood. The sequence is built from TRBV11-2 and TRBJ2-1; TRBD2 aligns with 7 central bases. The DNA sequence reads TGTGCCAGCAGCTCTGGACTAGCCTACAATGAGCAGTTCTTC. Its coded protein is CASSSGLAYNEQFF.